One TCR beta chain is described in this entry. The CDR3 has 13 amino acids. Germline CDR1 and CDR2: SNHLY and FYNNEI. Trimming took 4 bases from V and 4 from J, leaving 8 bases between them. The time point denotes: newly diagnosed GD, antithyroid drugs for less than 3 months. PBMCs provided the RNA from which the TCR library was made. All patients originated from an endocrinology department located in Xi'an, China. Building of the TCR beta libraries involved iRepertoire HTBI primers and Arm-PCR of CDR3 regions. One entry per CDR3 protein results from TCRdb running MiXCR on the multiplex PCR reads. Among 550,000 to 600,000 distinct CDR3 sequences listed, roughly 16% were seen once. The data are from a study of regulatory T cells in long-lasting Graves disease. Looking at the study overall: The study enrolled newly diagnosed Graves' patients on antithyroid drugs under 3 months.

The data were also submitted as part of a second study, on T cells in Graves' hyperthyroidism and ophthalmopathy.

The receptor was isolated from a man aged 18-30 years with Graves disease. The chain couples TRBV2 to TRBJ1-5; D gene ambiguous. Material: peripheral blood mononuclear cells (PBMCs), obtained at new diagnosis, from a patient treated with antithyroid drugs. CDR3 bases: TGTGCCAGCAGTGGCCTGCCAAATCAGCCCCAGCATTTT. As protein: CASSGLPNQPQHF.